This TCR beta chain derives from a study of T cells in Graves' hyperthyroidism and ophthalmopathy. General study results and limits: With a median lead of around 6.7 months before onset, the model predicted ophthalmopathy. Most clonotypes expanded in thyroid above 0.001 were likewise present in blood.

For this clonotype: Its antigen is still unknown.

Germline lookup yields CDR1 SGDLS and CDR2 YYNGEE. CDR3 length equals 15 residues. J lost 2 bases, V lost 7 bases, and 7 bases had no gene match. What was amplified from RNA transcripts were TCR beta CDR3 regions. The HTBI primer set was used in a first-round RT-PCR of the TCR CDR3. TCRdb independently ran MiXCR on the multiplex PCR reads; one entry per CDR3 protein. The sample carries a few hundred thousand distinct CDR3 sequences, around 13% recorded once. V gene TRBV9 combines with J gene TRBJ2-5; 11 bases map to TRBD2. The source is a woman aged 25 to 39 with Graves' ophthalmopathy. The specimen sequenced was blood. CDR3 sequence reads: CASGTSGGLQETQYF. CDR3 DNA: TGTGCCAGCGGCACTAGCGGGGGCCTTCAAGAGACCCAGTACTTC.